This TCR beta chain derives from a study of Ad26.COV2.S vaccination and SARS-CoV-2 variants. Study at large: Enrolled in COV1001, the donor was in the Ad26.COV2.S trial arm, which received the vaccine. Into the muscle, Ad26.COV2.S was dosed once or twice, 56 days apart. Findings of the study overall: Spike-specific CD8+ and CD4+ T cell responses reportedly showed substantial breadth after vaccination.

This clone has a handful of counts. The antigen remains unidentified. Treatment of the sample: around 19 received Ad26.COV2.S at low or high dose, single or two shots; roughly five received placebo; per-sample allocation not given. Sampling was done on day 63 after the first vaccine or placebo injection. Spike of the Wuhan-strain SARS-CoV-2 was expressed by an Ad26 vector, which formed the vaccine. Measured with immunoSEQ multiplex PCR; TCRdb has only the in-frame clones, and not every one. Among some 300,000 clones listed, about 86% were seen once. The material sequenced was peripheral blood, taken in a trial of Ad26.COV2.S vaccine versus placebo. The clonotype was recovered from a person aged 18 to 65 who received the Ad26.COV2.S COVID-19 vaccine or a placebo.

CDR3 DNA: TGCGCCAGCAGCCACCCCGGACAGTTTCTATACGAAGCTTTCTTT. This translates into CASSHPGQFLYEAFF. The rearrangement links TRBV4-1 to TRBJ1-1, with D tentatively TRBD1 (6 bases). In germline, CDR1 is MGHRA, CDR2 YSYEKL. The CDR3 has 15 residues. V lost 3 bases, J lost 8 bases, and 19 bases lay in between.